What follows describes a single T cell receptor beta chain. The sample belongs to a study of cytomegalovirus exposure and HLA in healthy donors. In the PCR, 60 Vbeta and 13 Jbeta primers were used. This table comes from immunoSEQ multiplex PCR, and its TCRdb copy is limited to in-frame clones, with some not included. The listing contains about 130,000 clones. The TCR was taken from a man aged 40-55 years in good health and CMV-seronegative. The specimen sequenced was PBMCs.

CDR3 in DNA: TGTGCCAGCAGCTTACGGACTCTTTACGAGCAGTACTTC. Its protein is CASSLRTLYEQYF. The chain uses TRBV7-8 and TRBJ2-7; D is perhaps TRBD2 (5 bases). The CDR3 spans 13 residues. Germline V gives CDR1 SGHVS, CDR2 FQNEAQ. The ends were cut back, 2 bases at V and 4 bases at J, with 9 bases in the middle.